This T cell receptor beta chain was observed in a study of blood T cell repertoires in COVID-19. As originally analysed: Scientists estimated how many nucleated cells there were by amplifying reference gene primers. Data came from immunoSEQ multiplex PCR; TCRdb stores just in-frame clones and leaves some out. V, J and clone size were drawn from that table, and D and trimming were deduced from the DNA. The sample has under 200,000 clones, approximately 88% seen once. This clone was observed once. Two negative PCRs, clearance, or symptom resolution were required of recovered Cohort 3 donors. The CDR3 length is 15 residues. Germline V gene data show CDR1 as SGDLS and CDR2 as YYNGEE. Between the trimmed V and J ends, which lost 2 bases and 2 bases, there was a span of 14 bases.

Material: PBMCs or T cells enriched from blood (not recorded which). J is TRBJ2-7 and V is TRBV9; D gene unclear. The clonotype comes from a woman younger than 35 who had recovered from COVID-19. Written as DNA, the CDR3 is TGTGCCAGCAGCGTTGATTGGGCAGGTACCTACGAGCAGTACTTC. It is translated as CASSVDWAGTYEQYF.